One and the same sample provided the 28 T cell receptor beta chains below, sequenced in a study of T cells in Graves' hyperthyroidism and ophthalmopathy. RNA transcripts provided the source from which TCR beta CDR3 regions were amplified. Researchers ran a first-round RT-PCR on the TCR CDR3 using the HTBI primer set. TCRdb re-derived calls from the multiplex PCR reads in MiXCR, one entry per CDR3 protein. The table records around 350,000 distinct CDR3 sequences, 15% to 18% of them present only once. Specimen: blood. These receptors all come from a woman aged 18-29 years with Graves' hyperthyroidism that later progressed to Graves' ophthalmopathy.

This clonotype was recorded at least ten times. The rearrangement links TRBV13 to TRBJ2-1; D tentatively fits TRBD1 or TRBD2 (5 bases each). Germline V gene sequence: CDR1 PRHDT, CDR2 FYEKMQ (reference sequence). The CDR3 spans 15 residues. V lost 5 bases and J 2 bases, leaving 13 bases between the germline ends. CDR3 sequence reads: CASSPRGEPYNEQFF. CDR3 sequence (DNA): TGTGCCAGCAGCCCTCGAGGGGAACCCTACAATGAGCAGTTCTTC.

This clonotype was seen at least ten times. V is TRBV11-2 and J is TRBJ1-5; 7 bases align to TRBD1. Germline-derived CDR1 and CDR2 are SGHAT and FQNNGV. V was clipped by 5 bases and J by 7 bases; unmatched bases: 5. The CDR3 extends over 13 amino acids. DNA for the CDR3: TGTGCCAGCAGCCCAGGGACAGCCCAGCCCCAGCATTTT. Translating gives CASSPGTAQPQHF.

CDR3 amino acids: CASSQESGSGRTDTQYF. CDR3 sequence (DNA): TGCGCCAGCAGCCAAGAATCTGGTAGCGGGAGGACAGATACGCAGTATTTT. This chain links TRBV4-1 with TRBJ2-3, with 10 bases identical to TRBD2. V shed 0 bases and J 3 bases; nucleotides not matched to a gene: 6. The CDR3 is 17 residues long. CDR1 and CDR2 from the germline V gene are MGHRA and YSYEKL.

This clonotype was recorded many times. The chain is built from TRBV5-1 and TRBJ2-3; 9 bases map to TRBD2. V trimming: 3 bases; J trimming: 4 bases; junction bases outside the gene matches: 12. Germline CDR1 SGHRS, CDR2 YFSETQ. The CDR3 is 17 residues long. CDR3 region: CASSSVVSGSGADTQYF. The CDR3 DNA sequence: TGCGCCAGCAGCTCGGTCGTTAGCGGGAGCGGCGCAGATACGCAGTATTTT.

Ten or more counts support this clonotype. The chain couples TRBV10-3 to TRBJ2-2; 10 bases are a match to TRBD2. Germline loops: CDR1 ENHRY, CDR2 SYGVKD. This CDR3 spans 16 amino acids. J lost 2 bases, V lost 4 bases, and 4 bases had no gene match. CDR3 sequence (DNA): TGTGCCATCAGTGTGGAGCGGGAGGGTAACACCGGGGAGCTGTTTTTT. Protein sequence: CAISVEREGNTGELFF.

In its sample, this clonotype was seen a few times. This chain connects TRBV27 to TRBJ2-3; 7 nucleotides match TRBD2. The CDR3 has 15 residues. Germline V gene data show CDR1 as MNHEY and CDR2 as SMNVEV (reference sequence). The V and J ends lost 4 bases and 0 bases, in that order; junction bases with no gene match: 4. CDR3 loop: CASSSMTSSTDTQYF. CDR3 sequence (DNA): TGTGCCAGCAGTTCTATGACTAGCAGCACAGATACGCAGTATTTT.

In its sample, this clonotype was seen many times. The chain joins TRBV28 to TRBJ1-4, with a possible D match to TRBD1 (6 bases). The germline CDR1 and CDR2 sequences are MDHEN and SYDVKM. Trimming stripped 3 bases from V and 4 bases from J, with 15 bases between. The CDR3 runs to 16 residues. The CDR3 DNA sequence: TGTGCCAGCAGTTTGGGGGCTGTTTTGGGTAATGAAAAACTGTTTTTT. This gives the protein CASSLGAVLGNEKLFF.

This clonotype was detected ten times or more. The rearrangement uses TRBV3-1 and TRBJ2-2; TRBD2 aligns across 9 bases. The CDR3 spans 16 residues. V lost 3 bases and J lost 4; bases outside the gene matches: 6. CDR1 and CDR2 from the germline V gene are LGHDT and YNNKEL (reference sequence). CDR3 in amino acids: CASSHPAGGRTGELFF. CDR3 coding DNA: TGTGCCAGCAGCCACCCGGCGGGAGGGCGCACCGGGGAGCTGTTTTTT. Full variable domain (remainder filled in from reference TRBV3-1 and TRBJ2-2): DTAVSQTPKYLVTQMGNDKSIKCEQNLGHDTMYWYKQDSKKFLKIMFSYNNKELIINETVPNRFSPKSPDKAHLNLHINSLELGDSAVYFCASSHPAGGRTGELFFGEGSRLTVL.

V is TRBV4-1 and J is TRBJ2-7; 8 bases are shared with TRBD2. From germline, CDR1 is MGHRA and CDR2 YSYEKL. V gave up 1 base and J gave up 2 bases; unmatched junction bases: 7. The CDR3 is 16 residues long. The CDR3 region is CASSQGSGKRAYEQYF. The DNA for the CDR3 is TGCGCCAGCAGCCAAGGTAGCGGGAAGAGGGCCTACGAGCAGTACTTC.

The chain joins TRBV9 to TRBJ2-3; 11 bases match TRBD2. J was trimmed by 1 base and V by 0 bases; bases with no gene match: 4. Germline lookup yields CDR1 SGDLS and CDR2 YYNGEE. This CDR3 is 17 amino acids long. The CDR3 region is CASSVGGTSGRTDTQYF. CDR3 in DNA: TGTGCCAGCAGCGTAGGGGGGACTAGCGGACGCACAGATACGCAGTATTTT.

Notes on this clonotype: A much larger clone sits a single nucleotide away, making a read error possible. The chain has TRBV13 and TRBJ2-3; tentative D call: TRBD1 (6 bases). V shed 4 bases and J shed 1 base, with 12 bases lying between them. CDR1 and CDR2 from the germline V gene are PRHDT and FYEKMQ (reference sequence). The CDR3 is 15 amino acids. In DNA form, the CDR3 reads TGTGCCAGCAGCTCCTGGACAGTTGGCACAGATACGCAGTATTTT. Its protein is CASSSWTVGTDTQYF.

This clonotype came up many times. The chain employs TRBV20-1 and TRBJ2-3; 9 positions agree with TRBD1. After removal of 4 bases from V and 4 bases from J, the junction contained 6 bases not matched to a gene. Per germline, CDR1 DFQATT and CDR2 SNEGSKA (reference sequence). The CDR3 runs 14 residues. In DNA form, the CDR3 reads TGCAGTGCTACGGGGACAGGGAGGGCAGATACGCAGTATTTT. Protein sequence: CSATGTGRADTQYF.

J is TRBJ2-3 and V is TRBV29-1; D uncertain. From germline, CDR1 is SQVTM and CDR2 ANQGSEA. The CDR3 spans 12 residues. The ends were cut back, 4 bases at V and 5 bases at J, with 10 bases in the middle. CDR3 nucleotide sequence: TGCAGCGTTGGGGTAGGTGGAGATACGCAGTATTTT. It yields the protein CSVGVGGDTQYF.

This clonotype was seen many times. The gene calls are TRBV15 and TRBJ2-1; 8 positions match TRBD2. J gave up 7 bases and V 1 base, and 9 bases lay outside the gene matches. The V gene's germline CDR1 is LNHNV and CDR2 YYDKDF (reference sequence). The CDR3 has 16 amino acids. Here the CDR3 DNA reads TGTGCCACCAGCAGAGCAGGAGCGACTAGCGTAAATGAGCAGTTCTTC. This encodes CATSRAGATSVNEQFF. The full variable domain, completed using reference TRBV15 and TRBJ2-1, is DAMVIQNPRYQVTQFGKPVTLSCSQTLNHNVMYWYQQKSSQAPKLLFHYYDKDFNNEADTPDNFQSRRPNTSFCFLDIRSPGLGDTAMYLCATSRAGATSVNEQFFGPGTRLTVL.

This clonotype was seen ten or more times. This rearrangement joins TRBV7-9 to TRBJ2-3; D might be TRBD2 (6 bases). The V and J ends lost 8 bases and 0 bases respectively, with 15 bases between them. Germline-derived CDR1 and CDR2 are SEHNR and FQNEAQ (reference sequence). CDR3 length equals 15 residues. The CDR3 here is CASEPGLLSTDTQYF. Here the CDR3 DNA reads TGTGCCAGCGAACCCGGACTACTCAGCACAGATACGCAGTATTTT.

V usage is TRBV27 and J usage is TRBJ2-2, with 13 bases identical to TRBD2. Germline assignment: CDR1 MNHEY and CDR2 SMNVEV (reference sequence). The CDR3 has 17 residues. Losses at the gene ends were 4 bases for V and 1 base for J; bases not matched to a gene: 3. As DNA, the CDR3 is TGTGCCAGCAGTTGGGGGACTAGCGGGAAGAACACCGGGGAGCTGTTTTTT. The encoded protein is CASSWGTSGKNTGELFF.

V is TRBV19 and J is TRBJ2-5, with 9 bases matching TRBD2. V shed 3 bases, J shed 1 base, and the junction held 9 bases outside the gene matches. CDR3 length: 17 amino acids. Per the germline V gene, CDR1 is LNHDA and CDR2 is SQIVND (reference sequence). CDR3 DNA sequence: TGTGCCAGTAGTATGGGGCTAGCGGGAAGTATCCAAGAGACCCAGTACTTC. Amino acids: CASSMGLAGSIQETQYF. The full variable domain, completed using reference TRBV19 and TRBJ2-5, is DGGITQSPKYLFRKEGQNVTLSCEQNLNHDAMYWYRQDPGQGLRLIYYSQIVNDFQKGDIAEGYSVSREKKESFPLTVTSAQKNPTAFYLCASSMGLAGSIQETQYFGPGTRLLVL.

As for this clonotype: It may be a read error: a sequence one base away is much more abundant. CDR3 in DNA: TGTGCCAGCAGCGCCTCAAGTGGGCCCGGAAACACCATATATTTT. This codes for CASSASSGPGNTIYF. This chain uses TRBV11-2 with TRBJ1-3; D is unresolved. The CDR3 totals 15 residues. Per the germline V gene, CDR1 is SGHAT and CDR2 is FQNNGV. Trimming left V 5 bases short and J 4 bases short, with 15 bases between.

In this sample, this clonotype turned up many times. This CDR3 reads CASSLTGWDEQYF. The CDR3 DNA reads as TGTGCCAGCAGCTTGACAGGGTGGGACGAGCAGTACTTC. The chain couples TRBV11-2 to TRBJ2-7, with 7 bases matching TRBD1. V shed 3 bases, J shed 5 bases, and the junction held 4 bases outside the gene matches. CDR1 SGHAT and CDR2 FQNNGV come from the germline V gene. This CDR3 has 13 residues.

The table lists this clonotype with many counts. The J gene is TRBJ2-3, the V gene TRBV5-1; TRBD2 matches 11 bases. This CDR3 has 16 amino acids. Trimming took 2 bases from V and 4 from J; bases not matched to a gene: 6. Germline V gene lookup returns CDR1 SGHRS and CDR2 YFSETQ. This CDR3 reads CASSLLAGAVPDTQYF. The CDR3 DNA is TGCGCCAGCAGCTTACTAGCGGGAGCGGTCCCAGATACGCAGTATTTT.

The chain combines TRBV12-3 or TRBV12-4 with TRBJ2-1; D is perhaps TRBD2 (6 bases). With 7 bases removed from V and 10 bases from J, the gap between germline ends came to 20 bases. The CDR3 totals 14 residues. The CDR3 DNA follows: TGTGCCAGCACCGGCAGGAGGGGCAGGGTCGAGCAGTTCTTC. It yields the protein CASTGRRGRVEQFF.

This clonotype was counted only a few times. The V gene is TRBV10-3, the J gene TRBJ2-1; a possible D gene is TRBD2 (6 bases). Trimming took 4 bases from V and 5 from J, leaving 18 bases between them. CDR1 and CDR2 from the germline V gene are ENHRY and SYGVKD. The length of the CDR3 is 16 residues. The CDR3 region is CAISGRDSGGHNEQFF. The CDR3 DNA reads as TGTGCCATCAGTGGAAGGGACTCCGGGGGACACAATGAGCAGTTCTTC.

The chain uses TRBV3-1 and TRBJ2-3; D gene ambiguous. Germline CDR1 and CDR2: LGHDT and YNNKEL (reference sequence). V was cut by 0 bases and J by 2 bases, with 18 bases left in between. This CDR3 is 18 amino acids long. CDR3 amino acids: CASSQDYPGQGPTDTQYF. Here the CDR3 DNA reads TGTGCCAGCAGCCAAGATTATCCGGGCCAAGGTCCCACAGATACGCAGTATTTT.

V usage is TRBV19 and J usage is TRBJ2-6; D gene uncertain. This CDR3 has 13 amino acids. V lost 6 bases and J lost 2, with 5 bases in between. From germline, CDR1 is LNHDA and CDR2 SQIVND (reference sequence). CDR3 bases: TGTGCCAGTAGCAAGGCTGGGGCCAACGTCCTGACTTTC. This translates into CASSKAGANVLTF.

This clonotype has a count of ten or more. The chain's CDR3 is CASSSPVSRETEQYF. The CDR3 DNA is TGTGCCAGCAGCTCTCCGGTCTCGCGGGAGACCGAGCAGTACTTC. The chain joins TRBV11-2 to TRBJ2-7, with TRBD2 matching 7 bases. This CDR3 is 15 amino acids long. The V segment lost 4 bases and the J segment 6 bases; nucleotides outside the gene matches: 12. CDR1 and CDR2 (germline): SGHAT, FQNNGV.

This clonotype was seen ten or more times. CDR3 nucleotide sequence: TGTGCCAAGCACTACGGGGGGGCGGGGGCCAACGTCCTGACTTTC. Encoded protein: CAKHYGGAGANVLTF. The chain has TRBV2 and TRBJ2-6, with 8 bases that match TRBD2. V gave up 10 bases and J gave up 4 bases; unmatched junction bases: 9. There are 15 residues in the CDR3. The germline gives CDR1 SNHLY, CDR2 FYNNEI.

This chain uses TRBV29-1 with TRBJ2-5; the match to TRBD1 covers 7 bases. Germline V lookup: CDR1 SQVTM, CDR2 ANQGSEA. The junction had 9 bases not matched to a gene; V was cut back by 6 bases and J by 5 bases. This CDR3 spans 13 amino acids. The CDR3 reads CSVGRGPGETQYF. The CDR3 bases are TGCAGCGTCGGAAGGGGGCCTGGGGAGACCCAGTACTTC.

This clonotype was observed a handful of times. The V and J genes are TRBV6-1 and TRBJ2-1; 10 nucleotides align to TRBD1. V gave up 6 bases and J gave up 4 bases; unmatched junction bases: 6. CDR1 MNHNS and CDR2 SASEGT come from the germline V gene. The CDR3 runs to 15 residues. CDR3 sequence (DNA): TGTGCCAGCAGCGACAGGGGGCGCGGGTACAATGAGCAGTTCTTC. Translation: CASSDRGRGYNEQFF.